This TCR beta chain was sequenced during a study of blood T cell repertoires in COVID-19. Study-level information: The origin of the acute and convalescent COVID-19 samples was the United States, Italy and Spain. Nucleic acid was either cDNA or gDNA, and it came from T cells, B-cell-depleted T cells, or PBMCs.

Source study methods: Reference gene primer amplification in the assay estimated nucleated cell counts. The data were produced by immunoSEQ multiplex PCR, yet TCRdb's version contains in-frame clones alone and is incomplete. V, J and clone size were drawn from that table, and D and trimming were deduced from the DNA. This sample yields some 270,000 clones, of which 75% to 90% are seen a single time; around 2% belongs to the top ten. This clone was recorded a few times. Germline-derived CDR1 and CDR2 are GTSNPN and SVGIG (reference sequence). The CDR3 is 9 amino acids. The V and J ends lost 7 bases and 8 bases respectively, with 8 bases between them.

The clonotype originates from a man over 45 with acute or convalescent COVID-19. The V and J genes are TRBV30 and TRBJ1-2; possible D gene TRBD1, 6 bases. Sequencing used peripheral blood. The CDR3 DNA reads as TGTGCCTCAGGGGACGGCTACACCTTC. This codes for CASGDGYTF.